The rows below give T cell receptor beta chains drawn from one sample of a study of blood T cell repertoires in COVID-19. Data came from immunoSEQ multiplex PCR; TCRdb stores just in-frame clones and leaves some out. The sample has about 150,000 clones; around 77% are singletons. Source material: peripheral blood. The source is a man aged 50-60 years with active or convalescent COVID-19. CDR3s include the opening cysteine and the closing phenylalanine or tryptophan. D genes are given only for firm matches. Only part of the rows carry a size: once, few, many, or a class if the clone is expanded.

v_gene: TRBV6-5; j_gene: TRBJ2-1; d_gene: TRBD1; abundance: .; CDR3nt: TGTGCCAGCAGTTTGGGACAGGGCTCCTACAATGAGCAGTTCTTC; CDR3aa: CASSLGQGSYNEQFF
v_gene: TRBV11-2; j_gene: TRBJ2-1; d_gene: .; abundance: .; CDR3nt: TGTGCCAGCAGCCGACTAGGGGCCTGGGGTGAGCAGTTCTTC; CDR3aa: CASSRLGAWGEQFF
v_gene: TRBV21-1; j_gene: TRBJ2-2; d_gene: .; abundance: few; CDR3nt: TGTGCCAGCTGCGCCGTTAGGCGGGAGTCTCCCACCGGGGAGCTGTTTTTT; CDR3aa: CASCAVRRESPTGELFF
v_gene: TRBV6-5; j_gene: TRBJ2-7; d_gene: .; abundance: .; CDR3nt: TGTGCCAGCAGTTCCTTCGGGGGAGTGAGCTACGAGCAGTACTTC; CDR3aa: CASSSFGGVSYEQYF
v_gene: TRBV29-1; j_gene: TRBJ2-3; d_gene: TRBD1; abundance: .; CDR3nt: TGCAGCGTGGCCGGGACAGGGGCGGGCCGGTTGGGGCAGTATTTT; CDR3aa: CSVAGTGAGRLGQYF
v_gene: TRBV19; j_gene: TRBJ2-7; d_gene: TRBD2; abundance: .; CDR3nt: TGTGCCAGTAGTCCTCTAGCGGGAGGCCTCGGGGACGAGCAGTACTTC; CDR3aa: CASSPLAGGLGDEQYF
v_gene: TRBV2; j_gene: TRBJ2-2; d_gene: TRBD2; abundance: .; CDR3nt: TGTGCCAGCAGTGAGGGACTACTAGCGGGATTAGTGGCAGGGGAGCTGTTTTTT; CDR3aa: CASSEGLLAGLVAGELFF
v_gene: TRBV27; j_gene: TRBJ2-7; d_gene: TRBD2; abundance: .; CDR3nt: TGTGCCAGCAGTTCCCCCAGGACTAGCGGGGCCTACGAGCAGTACTTC; CDR3aa: CASSSPRTSGAYEQYF
v_gene: TRBV28; j_gene: TRBJ2-1; d_gene: TRBD1; abundance: .; CDR3nt: TGTGCCAGCAAACGGGACAGCTACAATGAGCAGTTCTTC; CDR3aa: CASKRDSYNEQFF
v_gene: TRBV5-1; j_gene: TRBJ2-5; d_gene: TRBD2; abundance: .; CDR3nt: TGCGCCAGCAGCTGGGGGACTAAACAAGAGACCCAGTACTTC; CDR3aa: CASSWGTKQETQYF
v_gene: TRBV28; j_gene: TRBJ2-7; d_gene: .; abundance: .; CDR3nt: TGTGCCAGCAGTGGGGGCGCATCCCCCTACGAGCAGTACTTC; CDR3aa: CASSGGASPYEQYF
v_gene: TRBV7-2; j_gene: TRBJ2-7; d_gene: .; abundance: .; CDR3nt: TGTGCCAGCAGCCCTATTCCCGTCTACGAGCAGTACTTC; CDR3aa: CASSPIPVYEQYF
v_gene: TRBV24-1; j_gene: TRBJ2-2; d_gene: TRBD2; abundance: .; CDR3nt: TGTGCCACCACTCCCGGGGGAGGGTCCGGGGAGCTGTTTTTT; CDR3aa: CATTPGGGSGELFF
v_gene: TRBV29-1; j_gene: TRBJ1-2; d_gene: .; abundance: .; CDR3nt: TGCAGCGCCAGAGAAGCCGGAGGGTATGGCTACACCTTC; CDR3aa: CSAREAGGYGYTF
v_gene: TRBV13; j_gene: TRBJ2-3; d_gene: TRBD2; abundance: .; CDR3nt: TGTGCCAGCAGCTATGGGACTAGCGGGAGGGTTGGGAACACAGATACGCAGTATTTT; CDR3aa: CASSYGTSGRVGNTDTQYF
v_gene: TRBV12-5; j_gene: TRBJ2-7; d_gene: TRBD2; abundance: .; CDR3nt: TGTGCTAGTGGTTTCAGCCCCCAAGCGGGAAGTTCCTACGAGCAGTACTTC; CDR3aa: CASGFSPQAGSSYEQYF
v_gene: TRBV20-1; j_gene: TRBJ2-7; d_gene: .; abundance: .; CDR3nt: TGCAGTGCTAGGACATACGAGCAGTACTTC; CDR3aa: CSARTYEQYF
v_gene: TRBV7-3; j_gene: TRBJ2-1; d_gene: .; abundance: .; CDR3nt: TGTGCCAGCTCCCGGGGTAGCTACCCCAATGAGCAGTTCTTC; CDR3aa: CASSRGSYPNEQFF
v_gene: TRBV27; j_gene: TRBJ1-2; d_gene: TRBD1; abundance: .; CDR3nt: TGTGCCAGCAGTCCCTTGTTTGGACAGGCTTCTGGTGGCTACACCTTC; CDR3aa: CASSPLFGQASGGYTF
v_gene: TRBV9; j_gene: TRBJ2-1; d_gene: .; abundance: .; CDR3nt: TGTGCCAGCAGCGTAGCCGGTCTAGCGCCCTCCTACAATGAGCAGTTCTTC; CDR3aa: CASSVAGLAPSYNEQFF
v_gene: TRBV27; j_gene: TRBJ1-2; d_gene: .; abundance: .; CDR3nt: TGTGCCAGCAGTTTACAGGGGCCTGGCTATGGCTACACCTTC; CDR3aa: CASSLQGPGYGYTF
v_gene: TRBV19; j_gene: TRBJ2-1; d_gene: TRBD2; abundance: .; CDR3nt: TGTGCCAGTAGCCGTAGCGGGAACGGTAACGATGAGCAGTTCTTC; CDR3aa: CASSRSGNGNDEQFF
v_gene: TRBV5-4; j_gene: TRBJ1-6; d_gene: TRBD1; abundance: .; CDR3nt: TGTGCCAGCACCTCCGGGACAGGTGAATCACCCCTCCACTTT; CDR3aa: CASTSGTGESPLHF
v_gene: TRBV7-9; j_gene: TRBJ1-2; d_gene: .; abundance: .; CDR3nt: TGTGCCTGCATAGACATCCCCGGCTACACCTTC; CDR3aa: CACIDIPGYTF
v_gene: TRBV6-5; j_gene: TRBJ2-3; d_gene: .; abundance: .; CDR3nt: TGTGCCAGCAGTTACTCCCGGCCAGGGGCCACAGATACGCAGTATTTT; CDR3aa: CASSYSRPGATDTQYF
v_gene: TRBV12-3/TRBV12-4; j_gene: TRBJ2-1; d_gene: .; abundance: .; CDR3nt: TGTGCCAGCAGTCGATTCACCTATAAGCAGTTCTTC; CDR3aa: CASSRFTYKQFF
v_gene: TRBV3-1/TRBV3-2; j_gene: TRBJ1-2; d_gene: .; abundance: .; CDR3nt: TGTGCCAGCAGCCAAGAGAGGAACTATGGCTACACCTTC; CDR3aa: CASSQERNYGYTF
v_gene: TRBV19; j_gene: TRBJ2-7; d_gene: TRBD1; abundance: .; CDR3nt: TGTGCCAGTAGTTGGAGACAGGGCTCCTACGAGCAGTACTTC; CDR3aa: CASSWRQGSYEQYF
v_gene: TRBV19; j_gene: TRBJ2-7; d_gene: .; abundance: .; CDR3nt: TGTGCCAGTAGTATAGGGAGAGGCTACGAGCAGTACTTC; CDR3aa: CASSIGRGYEQYF
v_gene: TRBV20-1; j_gene: TRBJ2-3; d_gene: TRBD2; abundance: few; CDR3nt: TGCAGTGCTAGTAGGACTAGCGGGGTCACAGATACGCAGTATTTT; CDR3aa: CSASRTSGVTDTQYF
v_gene: TRBV7-9; j_gene: TRBJ1-6; d_gene: .; abundance: .; CDR3nt: TGTGCCAGCACCCTAGGGGGTTCTAATTCACCCCTCCACTTT; CDR3aa: CASTLGGSNSPLHF
v_gene: TRBV27; j_gene: TRBJ2-2; d_gene: TRBD2; abundance: .; CDR3nt: TGTGCCAGCAGTTTATCTGCTAGCGGGAGGGCCCGCACCGGGGAGCTGTTTTTT; CDR3aa: CASSLSASGRARTGELFF
v_gene: TRBV24-1; j_gene: TRBJ2-3; d_gene: TRBD2; abundance: .; CDR3nt: TGTGCCACCAGTGATTGGGGAGGGAACACAGATACGCAGTATTTT; CDR3aa: CATSDWGGNTDTQYF
v_gene: TRBV29-1; j_gene: TRBJ2-7; d_gene: .; abundance: .; CDR3nt: TGCAGCGTTACTCCACTTTACGGGAGTCTCTCGGACGAGCAGTACTTC; CDR3aa: CSVTPLYGSLSDEQYF
v_gene: TRBV5-5; j_gene: TRBJ1-1; d_gene: TRBD1; abundance: .; CDR3nt: TGTGCCAGCAGCCCGTGGACAGGGTTAATAGCTTTCTTT; CDR3aa: CASSPWTGLIAFF
v_gene: TRBV5-1; j_gene: TRBJ1-2; d_gene: TRBD1; abundance: once; CDR3nt: TGCGCCAGCAGCATTAGGACAGGGGATGATGGCTACACCTTC; CDR3aa: CASSIRTGDDGYTF
v_gene: TRBV4-2; j_gene: TRBJ2-7; d_gene: TRBD2; abundance: .; CDR3nt: TGTGCCAGCAGCCAAGATAATGGGGCGGGAGGCCCGCGGTACTTC; CDR3aa: CASSQDNGAGGPRYF
v_gene: TRBV7-3; j_gene: TRBJ1-6; d_gene: .; abundance: .; CDR3nt: TGTGCCAGCAGGACAGGTCCTAATTCACCCCTCCACTTT; CDR3aa: CASRTGPNSPLHF
v_gene: TRBV29-1; j_gene: TRBJ1-2; d_gene: .; abundance: .; CDR3nt: TGCAGCGTTGGGGCGACGGCTTCTGGCTATGGCTACACCTTC; CDR3aa: CSVGATASGYGYTF
v_gene: TRBV6-6; j_gene: TRBJ2-5; d_gene: .; abundance: .; CDR3nt: TGTGCCAGCAGTTACCTTAACAGGGTTGGAGAGACCCAGTACTTC; CDR3aa: CASSYLNRVGETQYF
v_gene: TRBV12-3/TRBV12-4; j_gene: TRBJ1-2; d_gene: .; abundance: .; CDR3nt: TGTGCCAGCAGTTTCAGGACTTCTGGGGGCTACACCTTC; CDR3aa: CASSFRTSGGYTF
v_gene: TRBV4-1; j_gene: TRBJ2-5; d_gene: .; abundance: once; CDR3nt: TGCGCCAGCAGCCACGGAGGTCCCGGAGAGACCCAGTACTTC; CDR3aa: CASSHGGPGETQYF
v_gene: TRBV6-5; j_gene: TRBJ1-5; d_gene: TRBD1; abundance: .; CDR3nt: TGTGCCAGCAGTCGGACAGGGGGCATCAATCAGCCCCAGCATTTT; CDR3aa: CASSRTGGINQPQHF
v_gene: TRBV7-2; j_gene: TRBJ2-3; d_gene: .; abundance: .; CDR3nt: TGTGCCAGCAGCTTTCGGTCTAGCACAGATACGCAGTATTTT; CDR3aa: CASSFRSSTDTQYF
v_gene: TRBV11-2; j_gene: TRBJ2-2; d_gene: TRBD2; abundance: .; CDR3nt: TGTGCCAGCAGCTTAGGCGCGGGAGTGAACACCGGGGAGCTGTTTTTT; CDR3aa: CASSLGAGVNTGELFF
v_gene: TRBV6-6; j_gene: TRBJ2-2; d_gene: .; abundance: .; CDR3nt: TGTGCCAGCAGTAAAGAGACACCCGCGAACACCGGGGAGCTGTTTTTT; CDR3aa: CASSKETPANTGELFF
v_gene: TRBV19; j_gene: TRBJ1-2; d_gene: .; abundance: .; CDR3nt: TGTGCCAGTACCCAGACAGTGTCGTATGGCTACACCTTC; CDR3aa: CASTQTVSYGYTF
v_gene: TRBV13; j_gene: TRBJ2-7; d_gene: TRBD2; abundance: .; CDR3nt: TGTGCCAGCAGCCTTAATCCTGGACTAGCGGGGACTCCCTACGAGCAGTACTTC; CDR3aa: CASSLNPGLAGTPYEQYF
v_gene: TRBV21-1; j_gene: TRBJ2-2; d_gene: .; abundance: .; CDR3nt: TGTGCCAGCAGCAAAGGAAGATGGACAGCCGCGAACACCGGGGAGCTGTTTTTT; CDR3aa: CASSKGRWTAANTGELFF
v_gene: TRBV27; j_gene: TRBJ2-1; d_gene: TRBD2; abundance: .; CDR3nt: TGTGCCAGCAGTCGTCTAGCGGGAGGGATGGCTGAGCAGTTCTTC; CDR3aa: CASSRLAGGMAEQFF
v_gene: TRBV24-1; j_gene: TRBJ2-1; d_gene: TRBD1; abundance: .; CDR3nt: TGTGCCACCAGTGATTTGTGGACAGGGTACAATGAGCAGTTCTTC; CDR3aa: CATSDLWTGYNEQFF
v_gene: TRBV28; j_gene: TRBJ1-6; d_gene: .; abundance: .; CDR3nt: TGTGCCAGCCACAGGGCTAATTCACCCCTCCACTTT; CDR3aa: CASHRANSPLHF